This T cell receptor beta chain was profiled in a study of blood T cell repertoires in COVID-19. The wider study: Acute and convalescent COVID-19 specimens originated in the United States, Italy and Spain. The analysed material was cDNA or gDNA that came from T cells, B-cell-depleted T cells, or PBMCs.

As handled by the study authors: Scientists estimated how many nucleated cells there were by amplifying reference gene primers. The method was immunoSEQ multiplex PCR; TCRdb's version includes in-frame clones alone and lacks a portion of them. V and J calls and clone size are given by that table; D and trimming were obtained from the DNA. The sample has just over 60,000 clones; around 85% are singletons. CDR3 size: 15 residues. The trim removed 5 bases at V and 4 bases at J, leaving 6 bases unmatched. CDR1 and CDR2 from the germline V gene are MNHEY and SVGEGT. A few counts support this clone. The sequenced material came from peripheral blood. This TCR derives from a man in his sixties with acute or convalescent COVID-19. The chain uses TRBV6-2 or TRBV6-3 and TRBJ2-1; 9 bases map to TRBD2. In nucleotides, the CDR3 is TGTGCCAGCAGTCGACTAGCGGAGTTATACAATGAGCAGTTCTTC. As protein: CASSRLAELYNEQFF.